The 6 T cell receptor beta chains presented below share a single source sample, sequenced in a study of technical replicates of blood from a handful of donors. The assay was immunoSEQ multiplex PCR, and TCRdb's table has in-frame clones only and misses some. The repertoire has 45,000 to 50,000 clones, 92% of them found once; the top ten carry 3.9%. Sequencing was performed on PBMCs. Every receptor here comes from a human donor in good health. Some clones in this sample may be carry-over from other donors' samples.

The rearrangement links TRBV12-5 to TRBJ2-1; D might be TRBD2 (6 bases). Germline CDR1 reads LGHNT; CDR2 reads FRNRAP. Trimming removed 5 bases from V and 10 bases from J, with 21 bases in between. The CDR3 is 15 amino acids. The CDR3 reads CASGLGDWPSGEQFF. CDR3 DNA sequence: TGTGCTAGTGGTCTCGGGGACTGGCCCTCAGGGGAGCAGTTCTTC.

This clone appeared a few times. This chain joins TRBV5-1 and TRBJ1-6, with D tentatively TRBD1 (6 bases). Germline V gives CDR1 SGHRS, CDR2 YFSETQ. The V end lost 2 bases, the J end lost 7 bases, and 16 bases lay between the germline ends. The CDR3 has 16 amino acids. The CDR3 coding sequence is TGCGCCAGCAGCTTTGCCGACCCGGGACAAAATTCACCCCTCCACTTT. Translating it yields CASSFADPGQNSPLHF.

The chain couples TRBV2 to TRBJ2-3; D is perhaps TRBD2 (6 bases). Germline CDR1 and CDR2: SNHLY and FYNNEI. V lost 6 bases to trimming and J lost 3 bases, with 16 bases between them. The CDR3 runs to 15 residues. CDR3 in amino acids: CASRRRESPTDTQYF. CDR3 coding DNA: TGTGCCAGCAGGAGGAGGGAATCTCCTACAGATACGCAGTATTTT.

The chain combines TRBV27 with TRBJ1-5; 7 bases align to TRBD1. Germline V gene data show CDR1 as MNHEY and CDR2 as SMNVEV (reference sequence). This CDR3 has 16 amino acids. With 5 bases clipped from V and 0 bases from J, the junction kept 7 bases outside the gene matches. The CDR3 spells CASSREGGYSNQPQHF. In DNA form, the CDR3 reads TGTGCCAGCAGTAGAGAAGGGGGCTATAGCAATCAGCCCCAGCATTTT.

The rearrangement uses TRBV2 and TRBJ2-2; 9 bases fit TRBD1. There are 15 residues in the CDR3. V was clipped by 6 bases and J by 5 bases; unmatched bases: 7. Germline CDR1 reads SNHLY; CDR2 reads FYNNEI. CDR3 loop: CASRVGTGLTGELFF. The CDR3 coding sequence is TGTGCCAGCAGGGTCGGGACAGGGTTAACCGGGGAGCTGTTTTTT.

The chain is built from TRBV7-2 and TRBJ1-1, with TRBD1 matching 7 bases. J lost 1 base, V lost 2 bases, and 4 bases had no gene match. The CDR3 is made up of 15 amino acids. Germline V gives CDR1 SGHTA, CDR2 FQGNSA. CDR3 nucleotide sequence: TGTGCCAGCAGCTTAAGGGGGCAGGGGAACACTGAAGCTTTCTTT. This sequence encodes CASSLRGQGNTEAFF.